This T cell receptor (beta chain) was identified in a study of tissue T cells after allogeneic stem cell transplantation. The study, taken as a whole, reports: Within patients, tissue anatomy strongly shaped TCR repertoire composition. Sampling depth was limited, and the cohort was small and clinically varied. Across patients, clones rarely overlapped, yet motif clusters were shared tissue-specifically. In patients and mice, blood and spleen missed much of tissue repertoire.

By share, this clone counts as medium-sized. The antigen is undetermined. Some clones are missing from TCRdb's copy, which holds only in-frame ones; the method was immunoSEQ multiplex PCR. The table includes roughly 25,000 clones, over 70% detected once. The receptor was isolated from a female donor at least 60 years old with lung cancer. This specimen was tissue from the ileum, taken at autopsy.

CDR3 DNA sequence: TGTGCCAGCAAAGGGGAGGCAGGAACCTACAATGAGCAGTTCTTC. Protein: CASKGEAGTYNEQFF. This chain connects TRBV27 to TRBJ2-1, with a weak D call TRBD2 (6 bases). CDR3 length equals 15 residues. With 7 bases removed from V and 2 bases from J, the gap between germline ends came to 15 bases. CDR1 and CDR2 from the germline V gene are MNHEY and SMNVEV (reference sequence).